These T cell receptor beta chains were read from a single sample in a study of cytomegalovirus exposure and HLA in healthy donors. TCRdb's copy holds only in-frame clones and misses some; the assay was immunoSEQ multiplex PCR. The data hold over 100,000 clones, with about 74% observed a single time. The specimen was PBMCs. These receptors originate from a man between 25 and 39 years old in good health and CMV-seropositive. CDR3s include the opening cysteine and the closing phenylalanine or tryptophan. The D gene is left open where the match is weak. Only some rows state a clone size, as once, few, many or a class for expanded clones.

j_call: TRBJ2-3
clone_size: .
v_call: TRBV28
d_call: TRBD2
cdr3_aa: CASSTILAGGTDTQYF
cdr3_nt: TGTGCCAGCAGCACGATACTAGCGGGGGGCACAGATACGCAGTATTTT

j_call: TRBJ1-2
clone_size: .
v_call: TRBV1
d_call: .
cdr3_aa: CTTGQAGYGYTF
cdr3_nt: TGCACGACGGGACAGGCAGGCTATGGCTACACCTTC

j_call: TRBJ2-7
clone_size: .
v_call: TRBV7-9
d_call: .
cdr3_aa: CSSSRETYEQYF
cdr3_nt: TGTTCCAGCAGCAGGGAGACCTACGAGCAGTACTTC

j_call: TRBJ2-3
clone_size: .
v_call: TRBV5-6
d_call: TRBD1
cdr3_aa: CASSLRGDRGRGGTDTQYF
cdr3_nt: TGTGCCAGCAGCTTGAGGGGGGACAGGGGGCGCGGGGGCACAGATACGCAGTATTTT

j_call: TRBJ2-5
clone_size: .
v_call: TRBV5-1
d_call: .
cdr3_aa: CASSTQRAEGTQYF
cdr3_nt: TGCGCCAGCAGCACCCAGCGGGCTGAGGGGACCCAGTACTTC

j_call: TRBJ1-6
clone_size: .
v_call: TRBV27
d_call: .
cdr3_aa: CASSQRGQSPLHF
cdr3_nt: TGTGCCAGCAGTCAGCGGGGGCAATCACCCCTCCACTTT

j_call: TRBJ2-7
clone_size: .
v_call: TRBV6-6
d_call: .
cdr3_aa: CASGGASYEQYF
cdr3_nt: TGTGCCAGCGGGGGGGCCTCCTACGAGCAGTACTTC

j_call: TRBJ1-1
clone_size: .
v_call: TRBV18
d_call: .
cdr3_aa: CASSPAGNTEAFF
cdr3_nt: TGTGCCAGCTCACCAGCGGGGAACACTGAAGCTTTCTTT

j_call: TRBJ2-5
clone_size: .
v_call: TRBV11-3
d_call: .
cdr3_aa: CASSLGLGDKETQYF
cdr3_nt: TGTGCCAGCAGCCTGGGTTTAGGGGATAAAGAGACCCAGTACTTC

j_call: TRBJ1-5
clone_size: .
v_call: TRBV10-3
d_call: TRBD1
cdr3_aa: CAISGTGSDNQPQHF
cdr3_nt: TGTGCCATCAGTGGGACAGGGAGCGACAATCAGCCCCAGCATTTT

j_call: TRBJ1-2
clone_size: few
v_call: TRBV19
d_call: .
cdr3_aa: CASSIGAEGYTF
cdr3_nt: TGTGCCAGTAGTATAGGGGCCGAGGGCTACACCTTC

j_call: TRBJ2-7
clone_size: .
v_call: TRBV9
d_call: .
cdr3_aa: CASSPRTESSYEQYF
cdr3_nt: TGTGCCAGCAGCCCGCGGACAGAGAGCTCCTACGAGCAGTACTTC

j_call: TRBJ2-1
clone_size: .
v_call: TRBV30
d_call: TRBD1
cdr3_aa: CASGTGFF
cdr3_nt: TGTGCGTCCGGGACAGGGTTCTTC

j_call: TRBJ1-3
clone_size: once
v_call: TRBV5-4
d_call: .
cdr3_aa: CASSSDARDILSGNTIYF
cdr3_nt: TGTGCCAGCAGCTCGGACGCCCGGGACATTCTCTCTGGAAACACCATATATTTT

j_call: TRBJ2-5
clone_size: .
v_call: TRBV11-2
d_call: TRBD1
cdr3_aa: CASSFTRTGRETQYF
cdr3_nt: TGTGCCAGCAGCTTCACCAGGACAGGGAGGGAGACCCAGTACTTC

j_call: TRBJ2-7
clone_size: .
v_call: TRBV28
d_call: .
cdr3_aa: CASSPQTGSYEQYF
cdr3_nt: TGTGCCAGCAGTCCCCAGACAGGTTCCTACGAGCAGTACTTC

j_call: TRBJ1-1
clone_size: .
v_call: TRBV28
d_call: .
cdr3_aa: CASSFFGRRTEAFF
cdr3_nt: TGTGCCAGCAGTTTTTTCGGCAGGCGCACTGAAGCTTTCTTT

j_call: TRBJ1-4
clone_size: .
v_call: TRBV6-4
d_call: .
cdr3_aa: CASSESLFNEKLFF
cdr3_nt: TGTGCCAGCAGTGAATCCCTCTTTAATGAAAAACTGTTTTTT

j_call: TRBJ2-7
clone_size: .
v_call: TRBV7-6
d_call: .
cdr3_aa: CASSANLGEQYF
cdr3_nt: TGTGCCAGCAGCGCCAACCTAGGCGAGCAGTACTTC

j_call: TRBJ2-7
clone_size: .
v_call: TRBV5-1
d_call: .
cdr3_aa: CASSLGRDSFSYEQYF
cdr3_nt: TGCGCCAGCAGCTTGGGGCGGGACAGCTTTTCCTACGAGCAGTACTTC